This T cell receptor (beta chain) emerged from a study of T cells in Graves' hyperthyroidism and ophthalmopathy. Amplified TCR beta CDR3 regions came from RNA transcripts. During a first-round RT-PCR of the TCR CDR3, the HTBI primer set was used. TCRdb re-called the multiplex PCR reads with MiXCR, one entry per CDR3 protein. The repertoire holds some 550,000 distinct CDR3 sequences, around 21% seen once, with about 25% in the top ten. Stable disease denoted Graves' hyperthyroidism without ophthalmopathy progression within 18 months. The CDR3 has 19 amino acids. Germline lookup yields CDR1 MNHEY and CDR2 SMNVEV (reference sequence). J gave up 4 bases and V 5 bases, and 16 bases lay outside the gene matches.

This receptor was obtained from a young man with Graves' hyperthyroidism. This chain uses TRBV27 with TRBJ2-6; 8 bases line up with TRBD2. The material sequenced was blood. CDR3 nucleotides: TGTGCCAGCAGTCTTTCCTTCGCGGGGGGCGCGGGAGGGGCCAACGTCCTGACTTTC. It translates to CASSLSFAGGAGGANVLTF. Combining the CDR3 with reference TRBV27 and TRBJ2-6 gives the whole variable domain EAQVTQNPRYLITVTGKKLTVTCSQNMNHEYMSWYRQDPGLGLRQIYYSMNVEVTDKGDVPEGYKVSRKEKRNFPLILESPSPNQTSLYFCASSLSFAGGAGGANVLTFGAGSRLTVL.